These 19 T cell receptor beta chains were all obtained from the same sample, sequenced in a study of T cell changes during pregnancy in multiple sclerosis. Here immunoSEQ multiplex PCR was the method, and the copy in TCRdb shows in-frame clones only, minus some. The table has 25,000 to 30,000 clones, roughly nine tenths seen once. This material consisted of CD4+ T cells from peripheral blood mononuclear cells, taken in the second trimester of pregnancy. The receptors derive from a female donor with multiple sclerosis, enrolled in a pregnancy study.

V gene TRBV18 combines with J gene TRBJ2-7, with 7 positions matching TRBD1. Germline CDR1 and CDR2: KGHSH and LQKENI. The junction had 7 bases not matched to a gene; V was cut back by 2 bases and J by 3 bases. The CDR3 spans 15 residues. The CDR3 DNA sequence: TGTGCCAGCTCACCAACAGGGGCTTCTTTCTACGAGCAGTACTTC. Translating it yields CASSPTGASFYEQYF.

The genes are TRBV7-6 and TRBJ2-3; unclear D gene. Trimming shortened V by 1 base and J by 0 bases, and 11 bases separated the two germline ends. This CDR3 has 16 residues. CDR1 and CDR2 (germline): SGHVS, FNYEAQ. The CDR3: CASSLETPASTDTQYF. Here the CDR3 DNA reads TGTGCCAGCAGCTTAGAGACACCTGCCAGCACAGATACGCAGTATTTT.

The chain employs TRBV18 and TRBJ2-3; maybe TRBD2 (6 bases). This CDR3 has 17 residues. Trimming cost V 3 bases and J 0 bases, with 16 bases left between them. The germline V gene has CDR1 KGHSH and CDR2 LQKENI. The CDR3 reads CASSPRSGGLSTDTQYF. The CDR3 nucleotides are TGTGCCAGCTCACCTCGGTCCGGAGGGCTTAGCACAGATACGCAGTATTTT. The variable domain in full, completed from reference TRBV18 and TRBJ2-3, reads NAGVMQNPRHLVRRRGQEARLRCSPMKGHSHVYWYRQLPEEGLKFMVYLQKENIIDESGMPKERFSAEFPKEGPSILRIQQVVRGDSAAYFCASSPRSGGLSTDTQYFGPGTRLTVL.

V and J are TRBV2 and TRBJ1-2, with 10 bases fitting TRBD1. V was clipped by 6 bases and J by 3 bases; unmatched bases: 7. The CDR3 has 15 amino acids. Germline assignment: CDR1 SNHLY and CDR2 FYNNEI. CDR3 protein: CASSLGQGFHYGYTF. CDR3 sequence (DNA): TGTGCCAGCAGCCTGGGACAGGGGTTTCACTATGGCTACACCTTC.

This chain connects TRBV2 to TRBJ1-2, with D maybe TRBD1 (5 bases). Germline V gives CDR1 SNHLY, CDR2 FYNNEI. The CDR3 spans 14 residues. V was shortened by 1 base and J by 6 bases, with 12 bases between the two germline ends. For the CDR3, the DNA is TGTGCCAGCAGTGAAGGGTACAGGCAGAATGGCTACACCTTC. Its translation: CASSEGYRQNGYTF.

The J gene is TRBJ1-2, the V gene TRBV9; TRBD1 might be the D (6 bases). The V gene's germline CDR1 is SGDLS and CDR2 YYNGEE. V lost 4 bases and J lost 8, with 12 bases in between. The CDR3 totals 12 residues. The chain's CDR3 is CASSPLGGGYTF. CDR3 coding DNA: TGTGCCAGCAGCCCATTAGGGGGAGGCTACACCTTC.

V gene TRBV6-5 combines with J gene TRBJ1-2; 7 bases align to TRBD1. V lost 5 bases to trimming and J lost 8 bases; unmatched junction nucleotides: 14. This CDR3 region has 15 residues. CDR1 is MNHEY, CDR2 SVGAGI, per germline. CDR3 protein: CASSTGVYRGRGYTF. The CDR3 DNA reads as TGTGCCAGCAGTACGGGGGTCTACAGGGGAAGAGGCTACACCTTC.

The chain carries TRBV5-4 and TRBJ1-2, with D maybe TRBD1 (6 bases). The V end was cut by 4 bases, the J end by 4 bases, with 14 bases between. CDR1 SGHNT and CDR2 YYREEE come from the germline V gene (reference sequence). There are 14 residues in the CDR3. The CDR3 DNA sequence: TGTGCCAGCAGCCCGGGACAACCCTTCTATGGCTACACCTTC. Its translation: CASSPGQPFYGYTF.

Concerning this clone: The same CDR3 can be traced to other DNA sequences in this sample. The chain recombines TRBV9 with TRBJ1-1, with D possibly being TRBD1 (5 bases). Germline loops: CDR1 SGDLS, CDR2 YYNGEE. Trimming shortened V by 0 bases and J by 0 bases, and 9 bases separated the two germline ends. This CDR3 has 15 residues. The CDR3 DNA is TGTGCCAGCAGCGTAGGTGGGGCCGTGAACACTGAAGCTTTCTTT. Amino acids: CASSVGGAVNTEAFF.

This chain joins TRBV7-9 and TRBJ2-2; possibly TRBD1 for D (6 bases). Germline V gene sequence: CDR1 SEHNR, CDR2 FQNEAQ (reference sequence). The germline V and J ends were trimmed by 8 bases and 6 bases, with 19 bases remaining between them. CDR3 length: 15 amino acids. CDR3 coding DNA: TGTGCCAGCCAGCTTATAGGGGGTCGTTCCGGGGAGCTGTTTTTT. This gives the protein CASQLIGGRSGELFF.

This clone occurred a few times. The CDR3 loop reads CASIRTEGPYEQYF. The CDR3 DNA is TGTGCCAGCATCCGGACAGAGGGGCCCTACGAGCAGTACTTC. V gene TRBV2 combines with J gene TRBJ2-7, with D possibly TRBD1 on 6 matching bases. Germline CDR1 is SNHLY and CDR2 is FYNNEI. V shed 7 bases and J shed 2 bases, with 15 bases lying between them. CDR3 length: 14 amino acids.

The CDR3 nucleotides are TGTGCCAGCTCACCAGAGGGAGGGTACACTGAAGCTTTCTTT. Translated, it gives CASSPEGGYTEAFF. The rearrangement links TRBV18 to TRBJ1-1; D uncertain. Looked up from germline, CDR1 is KGHSH and CDR2 is LQKENI. CDR3 length: 14 residues. Trimming pared 2 bases from V and 3 bases from J, leaving 10 bases between.

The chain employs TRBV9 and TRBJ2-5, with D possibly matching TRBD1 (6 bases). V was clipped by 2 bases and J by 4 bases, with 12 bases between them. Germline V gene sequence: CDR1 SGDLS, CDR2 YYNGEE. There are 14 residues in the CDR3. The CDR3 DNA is TGTGCCAGCAGCGTGACGGGACACGGAGAGACCCAGTACTTC. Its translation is CASSVTGHGETQYF.

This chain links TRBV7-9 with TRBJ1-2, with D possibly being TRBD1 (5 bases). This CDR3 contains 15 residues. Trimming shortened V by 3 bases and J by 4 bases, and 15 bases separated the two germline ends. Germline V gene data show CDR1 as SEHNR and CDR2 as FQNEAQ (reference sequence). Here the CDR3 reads CASSFGEDRFYGYTF. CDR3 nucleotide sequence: TGTGCCAGCAGCTTTGGGGAAGACAGATTCTATGGCTACACCTTC.

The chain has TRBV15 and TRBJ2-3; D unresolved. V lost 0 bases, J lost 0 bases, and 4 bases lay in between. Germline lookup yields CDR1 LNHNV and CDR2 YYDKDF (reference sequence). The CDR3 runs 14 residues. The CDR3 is CATSRDPSTDTQYF. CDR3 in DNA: TGTGCCACCAGCAGAGACCCGAGCACAGATACGCAGTATTTT.

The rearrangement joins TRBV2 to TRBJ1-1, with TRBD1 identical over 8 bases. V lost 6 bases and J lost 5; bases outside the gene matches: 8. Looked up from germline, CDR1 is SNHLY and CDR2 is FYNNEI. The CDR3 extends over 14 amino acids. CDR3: CASRAGQGETEAFF. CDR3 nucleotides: TGTGCCAGCAGGGCCGGACAGGGAGAGACTGAAGCTTTCTTT.

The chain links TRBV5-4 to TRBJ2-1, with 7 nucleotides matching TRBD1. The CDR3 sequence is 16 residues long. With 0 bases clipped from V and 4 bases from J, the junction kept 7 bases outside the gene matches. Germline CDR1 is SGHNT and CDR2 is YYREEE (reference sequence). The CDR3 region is CASSLESYRGYNEQFF. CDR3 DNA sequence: TGTGCCAGCAGCTTGGAATCCTACAGGGGTTACAATGAGCAGTTCTTC. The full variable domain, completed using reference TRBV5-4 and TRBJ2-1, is ETGVTQSPTHLIKTRGQQVTLRCSSQSGHNTVSWYQQALGQGPQFIFQYYREEENGRGNFPPRFSGLQFPNYSSELNVNALELDDSALYLCASSLESYRGYNEQFFGPGTRLTVL.

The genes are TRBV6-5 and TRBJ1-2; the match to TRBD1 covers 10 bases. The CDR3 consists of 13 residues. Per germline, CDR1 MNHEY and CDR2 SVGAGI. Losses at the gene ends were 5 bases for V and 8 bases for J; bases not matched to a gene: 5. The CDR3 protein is CASSRTGGLGYTF. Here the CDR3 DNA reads TGTGCCAGCAGTCGGACAGGGGGTTTGGGCTACACCTTC.

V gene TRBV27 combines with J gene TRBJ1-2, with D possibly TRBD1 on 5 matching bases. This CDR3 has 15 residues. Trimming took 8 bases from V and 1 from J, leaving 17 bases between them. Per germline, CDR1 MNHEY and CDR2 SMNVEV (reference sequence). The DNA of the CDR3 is TGTGCCAGCGGCCTGGGGCGACAGAGTAACTATGGCTACACCTTC. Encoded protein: CASGLGRQSNYGYTF.